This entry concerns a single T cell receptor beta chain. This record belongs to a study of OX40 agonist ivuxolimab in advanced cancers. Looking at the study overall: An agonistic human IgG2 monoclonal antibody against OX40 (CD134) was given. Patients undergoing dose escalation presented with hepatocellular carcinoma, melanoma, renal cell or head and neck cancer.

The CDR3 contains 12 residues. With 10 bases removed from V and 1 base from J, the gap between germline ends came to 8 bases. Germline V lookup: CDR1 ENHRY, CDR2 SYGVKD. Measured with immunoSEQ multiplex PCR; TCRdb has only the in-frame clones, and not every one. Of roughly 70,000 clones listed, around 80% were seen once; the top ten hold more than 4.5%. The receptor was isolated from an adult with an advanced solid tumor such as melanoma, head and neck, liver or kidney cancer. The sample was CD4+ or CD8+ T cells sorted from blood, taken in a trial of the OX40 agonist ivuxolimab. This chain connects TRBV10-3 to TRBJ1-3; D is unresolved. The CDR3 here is CATLRSGNTIYF. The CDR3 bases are TGTGCCACCCTAAGGTCTGGAAACACCATATATTTT.